This T cell receptor beta chain comes out of a study of T cell responses to AZD1222 COVID-19 vaccine. The CDR3 loop spans 15 amino acids. Germline assignment: CDR1 MNHNS and CDR2 SASEGT. Trimming took off 0 bases at V and 2 bases at J, with 11 bases between the two ends. Profiling relied on immunoSEQ multiplex PCR, and the TCRdb table lists in-frame clones only, not all of them. The data show 85,000 to 130,000 clones, with approximately 89% seen just once and 2.5% to 4% held by the top ten. The starting material was peripheral blood, obtained 28 days after the second dose of the MenACWY control vaccine. The V gene is TRBV6-1, the J gene TRBJ2-7; D remains ambiguous. The receptor was derived from an adult who received the MenACWY meningococcal vaccine as a control. The CDR3 DNA sequence: TGTGCCAGCAGTGAAGCGCTAGTTGGTCCCTACGAGCAGTACTTC. The encoded protein is CASSEALVGPYEQYF.